The entry below gives a single TCR beta chain sequence along with its context. The antigen it recognizes is unknown. Base qualities are not provided; no much larger clone lies one nucleotide away. This sample is drawn from a study of T cell repertoires in cytomegalovirus infection (dated by TCRdb to the late 2010s). Regarding the complete study: Alongside well-studied HLA-B-restricted epitopes, the peptide stimulations were aimed at recently identified HLA-C-restricted CMV epitopes, whose presentation resists viral immunomodulation. Donor HLA type was relevant to the analysis, as public TCR beta signatures indicated carriage of CMV infection together with the matching HLA type. Here is what the overall study found, with its caveats: Cumulative frequency of public TCR beta family members discriminated carriers of CMV infection plus the relevant HLA type in this cohort and an independent approximately 370-donor cohort. The ex vivo response was dominated by HLA-C-restricted CMV-specific TCR beta clonotypes, and the single most frequent clonotype in two of eight donors was supplied by these HLA-C-restricted clonotypes.

Sequencing was performed on an Illumina HiSeq 1500. The public reads were reanalyzed by TCRdb: fastp trimming at Q25, MiXCR alignment, in-frame beta chains only. Rows are combined by CDR3 protein, so each entry shows the most common genes and DNA. Within this sample are 650,000 to 900,000 distinct CDR3 sequences, with approximately 32% of them counted one time only. The leading ten clones occupy roughly 12% of the sample. CDR1 and CDR2 (MDHEN, SYDVKM) derive from the germline V gene. The junction carries 10 bases between V and J, which are trimmed by 1 base and 9 bases respectively. The CDR3 contains 13 residues, cysteine and phenylalanine counted. Just the 39-base CDR3 DNA is kept, in frame starting at base 1. The treatment or condition label of this sample denotes: in vitro stimulation with specific CMV peptide epitopes to enrich CMV-specific T cells.

This specimen consisted of cultured CD8+ T cells from PBMCs, obtained from culture after CMV antigen stimulation. The origin of this receptor is a human donor in good health (CMV status not recorded). Some clones in this sample may be carry-over from other donors' samples. This receptor chain uses TRBV28 and TRBJ2-1, with no confident D gene call. CDR3 reads: CASSLSPWGEQFF. The DNA sequence is TGTGCCAGCAGTTTATCCCCCTGGGGTGAGCAGTTCTTC.